The clone carrying this T cell receptor (beta chain) was found once. This sample is drawn from a study of blood T cell repertoires in COVID-19. In the study overall: PBMCs, B-cell-depleted T cells, or T cells were the source of the cDNA or gDNA that made up the material.

Produced via immunoSEQ multiplex PCR; TCRdb's table is partial and in-frame only. Among some 400,000 clones, around 89% were seen once, and the ten largest hold 0.95% to 1.2%. Per the germline V gene, CDR1 is MGHDK and CDR2 is SYGVNS. CDR3 length equals 12 residues. V was pared by 4 bases and J by 2 bases, with 2 bases between. The sample comprised PBMCs or T cells enriched from blood (not recorded which). The receptor's source is a man aged 25-45 years who had recovered from COVID-19. This chain joins TRBV25-1 and TRBJ2-2; no definite D call. As DNA, the CDR3 is TGTGCCAGCAGTGTAAACACCGGGGAGCTGTTTTTT. Encoded protein: CASSVNTGELFF.